This TCR beta chain was captured in a study of cytomegalovirus exposure and HLA in healthy donors. Overall study: One earlier analysis, a look at around 180 million T cells, found some 100 million unique TCR beta sequences. Study outcomes and limitations: V- and J-gene trimming in TCR beta was tied to a missense DCLRE1C variant by an analysis performed later. After further analysis at a later stage, roughly 16,000 TCR beta sequences were associated with HLA alleles at 0.05 false discovery rate. Most likely, a cluster of highly shared sequence variants arose as a sequencing artifact.

V was trimmed by 1 base and J by 5 bases, leaving 15 bases between them. The CDR3 loop spans 15 amino acids. In germline, CDR1 is MGHRA, CDR2 YSYEKL. This PCR relied on a set of 60 Vbeta primers and 13 Jbeta primers. TCRdb keeps only in-frame clones here, not all; method: immunoSEQ multiplex PCR. The repertoire consists of tens of thousands of clones, with around 80% occurring once and the leading ten covering about an eighth. Regarding this clone: The antigen remains undetermined.

The source material was PBMCs. The chain recombines TRBV4-1 with TRBJ2-7, with D possibly matching TRBD2 (5 bases). The sequence was obtained from a male donor in good health and CMV-seropositive. CDR3 amino acids: CASSQGVASTHEQYF. The CDR3 bases are TGCGCCAGCAGCCAAGGTGTAGCTAGCACCCACGAGCAGTACTTC.